This T cell receptor beta chain was found in a study of blood T cell repertoires in COVID-19. Overall study context: The cDNA or gDNA used as material had been derived from T cells, B-cell-depleted T cells, or PBMCs.

The protocol was immunoSEQ multiplex PCR, while the TCRdb copy is restricted to in-frame clones and leaves out a portion. The sample has roughly 53,000 clones, just over 90% seen once. Germline CDR1 reads LNHDA; CDR2 reads SQIVND (reference sequence). The CDR3 has 18 residues. Trimming removed 4 bases from V and 6 bases from J; junction bases left unmatched: 12. Sample: peripheral blood. The sequence was collected from a woman aged 35 to 49 with active COVID-19. The rearrangement uses TRBV19 and TRBJ2-2; 12 nucleotides align to TRBD1. The CDR3 DNA sequence: TGTGCCAGTAGTACCGACCGGGACAGGGGGCTTATTTCCGGGGAGCTGTTTTTT. Translation gives CASSTDRDRGLISGELFF.